The count of the clone carrying this T cell receptor (beta chain) is one. As yet, its antigen is unknown. These data are taken from a study of cytomegalovirus exposure and HLA in healthy donors. In germline, CDR1 is LGHNA, CDR2 YSLEER. The CDR3 covers 15 residues. Trimming left V 8 bases short and J 0 bases short, with 11 bases between. Broader study findings: Presence/absence analyses treated sequencing depth as roughly uniform across donors. Some highly shared sequence variants likely arose as a pipeline artifact. Reports state that TCR beta sequences accurately predicted most subjects' HLA-A and HLA-B alleles.

13 Jbeta primers and 60 Vbeta primers were used for the PCR. Sequencing was performed with immunoSEQ multiplex PCR; in TCRdb, only in-frame clones are kept and a portion is missing. The sample has fewer than 250,000 clones; about four fifths are singletons. V and J are TRBV4-3 and TRBJ1-6; D is ambiguous. The material sequenced was PBMCs. This clonotype was sampled from a man aged 30-40 years in good health and CMV-seronegative. The CDR3, as DNA: TGCGCCAGCTCCGAGAGTAGCTCCTATAATTCACCCCTCCACTTT. Encoded protein: CASSESSSYNSPLHF.